One sample yielded the 5 T cell receptor beta chains listed below, sequenced in a study of beta chain features in type 1 diabetes. Study conclusions and caveats: Moderate but significant shortening of TCRB CDR3s was recorded in all four CD4+ subsets from Type 1 diabetes patients.

Their antigen targets remain unknown. Isolated RNA was reverse transcribed in full, so expressed TCRB transcripts were sequenced. Some clones are missing from TCRdb's copy, which holds only in-frame ones; the method was immunoSEQ multiplex PCR. Of around 710,000 clones listed, around an eighth are singletons. The material sequenced was naive CD4+ T cells from blood. Receptor source: a young man with type 1 diabetes.

The chain couples TRBV7-2 to TRBJ2-5, with D perhaps given as TRBD1 or TRBD2 (7 bases each). Germline V lookup: CDR1 SGHTA, CDR2 FQGNSA. The CDR3 is 15 amino acids. V was trimmed by 1 base and J by 4 bases, leaving 13 bases between them. CDR3 in amino acids: CASSLEQGGTETQYF. DNA of the CDR3: TGTGCCAGCAGCTTAGAGCAGGGGGGGACAGAGACCCAGTACTTC.

The chain couples TRBV29-1 to TRBJ1-4, with D tentatively TRBD1 (5 bases). Trimming removed 6 bases from V and 7 bases from J, with 12 bases in between. The CDR3 covers 12 residues. Germline CDR1 is SQVTM and CDR2 is ANQGSEA. The CDR3 nucleotides are TGCAGCGTACCGGGACCAGTTGAAAAACTGTTTTTT. Amino acids: CSVPGPVEKLFF.

As regards this clone: Sequence at one end of the junction differs from germline and may be a read error. The chain recombines TRBV6-6 with TRBJ2-4; D perhaps matches TRBD1 (6 bases). CDR1 is MNHNY, CDR2 SVGAGI, per germline (reference sequence). The CDR3 length is 11 residues. The CDR3 DNA follows: TGTGCCACCAACGCTGGGGGCGCCGGGTTCTTC. This gives the protein CATNAGGAGFF.

This clone was seen only a few times. The chain couples TRBV28 to TRBJ1-2; 9 bases are a match to TRBD1. CDR1 is MDHEN, CDR2 SYDVKM, per germline. V shed 5 bases and J 8 bases; nucleotides not matched to a gene: 15. The length of the CDR3 is 16 residues. As DNA, the CDR3 is TGTGCCAGCAGTCTCCCCCCGATTGACAGGGGGGTCGGCTACACCTTC. It specifies CASSLPPIDRGVGYTF.

Only a few counts were recorded for this clone. The gene calls are TRBV6-1 and TRBJ2-7; D is undetermined. Germline V gene lookup returns CDR1 MNHNS and CDR2 SASEGT. This CDR3 is 12 amino acids long. Trimming left V 5 bases short and J 1 base short, with 6 bases between. CDR3 DNA: TGTGCCAGCAGTTTGAGATCCTACGAGCAGTACTTC. Translated, it gives CASSLRSYEQYF.